The entry below gives a single TCR beta chain sequence along with its context. This sample is drawn from a study of T cells expressing NK-cell markers. For the study at large: In the group of eight sequenced donors, seven were HCMV-seropositive and one was seronegative.

The TCR beta cDNA came from 5'RACE template switching with UMIs. TCRdb reprocessed the 5' RACE reads, with one entry per CDR3 protein and no DNA. Found here are some 460,000 distinct CDR3 sequences; the top ten clones hold around 1.4%. Germline lookup yields CDR1 MGHRA and CDR2 YSYEKL. The CDR3 spans 15 residues. Specimen: blood T cells: a sorted CD56 or NKG2C T cell subset, CD4+ or CD8+ T cells, or bulk PBMC T cells (not recorded which). The rearrangement joins TRBV4-1 to TRBJ1-4. The clonotype comes from a woman aged 45-59 years in good health. The CDR3 region is CASSRQDGENEKLFF.